Listed below are T cell receptor beta chains from one sample, sequenced in a study of metastatic and nonmetastatic thyroid tumors. TCRdb reprocessed the PCR reads via MiXCR. The sample has about 22,000 clones, around 40% seen once. Sequenced material: blood. Receptors originate from a male donor with papillary thyroid cancer or a benign thyroid nodule (not recorded which). Some clones in this sample may be carry-over from other donors' samples. The CDR3 runs from the conserved cysteine through the conserved F or W. D genes are given only for firm matches. Clone size is stated in some rows and not others, as once, few, many or a class when expanded.

V	size	J	D	CDR3	DNA
TRBV9	-	TRBJ1-1	-	CASSVDRTNTEAFF	TGTGCCAGCAGCGTCGACAGGACGAACACTGAAGCTTTCTTT
TRBV20-1	once	TRBJ1-1	-	CSARDRGAEAFF	TGCAGTGCTAGAGATAGGGGGGCTGAAGCTTTCTTT
TRBV4-1	many	TRBJ1-1	-	CASSLRGGGNTEAFF	TGCGCCAGCAGCCTACGCGGGGGCGGGAACACTGAAGCTTTCTTT
TRBV28	many	TRBJ2-1	TRBD2	CASGRLAGGVNEQFF	TGTGCCAGCGGAAGACTAGCTGGCGGCGTCAATGAGCAGTTCTTC
TRBV10-2	few	TRBJ2-7	TRBD2	CASSESGAAYEQYF	TGCGCCAGCAGTGAAAGCGGGGCGGCCTACGAGCAGTACTTC
TRBV19	few	TRBJ1-2	TRBD1	CASSKSPGTGAYWAGYTF	TGTGCCAGTAGTAAATCTCCCGGGACAGGGGCCTACTGGGCTGGCTACACCTTC
TRBV20-1	-	TRBJ1-5	-	CSARFGGNQPQHF	TGCAGTGCTAGATTTGGGGGCAATCAGCCCCAGCATTTT
TRBV19	-	TRBJ2-6	TRBD2	CASSITSGRRSGANVLTF	TGTGCCAGTAGTATAACCAGCGGGAGGCGCTCTGGGGCCAACGTCCTGACTTTC
TRBV30	many	TRBJ1-4	-	CAMTTATNEKLFF	TGTGCTATGACGACAGCAACTAATGAAAAACTGTTTTTT
TRBV5-1	-	TRBJ1-1	-	CASSLHEGIETEAFF	TGCGCCAGCAGCTTACATGAGGGTATCGAAACTGAAGCTTTCTTT
TRBV4-1	few	TRBJ2-7	-	CASSPDRGVLYEQYF	TGCGCCAGCAGCCCCGACCGCGGCGTCCTCTACGAGCAGTACTTC
TRBV28	-	TRBJ2-7	-	CASSSLRASGTGASYEQYF	TGTGCCAGCAGTTCCCTCCGTGCTAGCGGAACGGGGGCATCGTACGAGCAGTACTTC
TRBV19	-	TRBJ1-1	-	CASSMGAVEAFF	TGTGCCAGTAGTATGGGGGCGGTCGAAGCTTTCTTT
TRBV19	medium-sized	TRBJ2-1	-	CASRPTEYNEQFF	TGTGCCAGTAGGCCGACGGAGTACAATGAGCAGTTCTTC
TRBV30	-	TRBJ2-2	TRBD2	CAWSVSGGYTGELFF	TGTGCCTGGAGTGTCAGCGGGGGCTACACCGGGGAGCTGTTTTTT
TRBV28	medium-sized	TRBJ1-3	-	CASSFWNTIYF	TGTGCCAGCAGTTTTTGGAACACCATATATTTT